This T cell receptor (beta chain) emerged from a study of blood T cell repertoires in COVID-19. Per the authors' pipeline: Amplifying reference gene primers gave estimates of nucleated cell counts. Sequencing used immunoSEQ multiplex PCR; TCRdb keeps in-frame clones, though not all of them. That table supplies the V and J calls and clone size; D and trimming were determined from the DNA. The data contain 330,000 or so clones, roughly 86% of them seen just once; the ten biggest clones take up more than 1.5%. The CDR3 sequence is 13 residues long. V lost 0 bases and J lost 8; bases outside the gene matches: 2. Germline-derived CDR1 and CDR2 are SGHRS and YFSETQ.

Input material: PBMCs or T cells enriched from blood (not recorded which). This sequence was found in a man between 35 and 55 years old in a cohort exposed to, infected with or recovered from COVID-19 (not recorded which). V usage is TRBV5-1 and J usage is TRBJ2-1; 7 positions match TRBD2. The CDR3 bases are TGCGCCAGCAGCTTGGTCGCGGGAGATGAGCAGTTCTTC. This translates into CASSLVAGDEQFF.